The rows below give T cell receptor beta chains drawn from one sample of a study of shared clonotypes between healthy human individuals. Clones were sequenced by immunoSEQ multiplex PCR, and TCRdb holds only the in-frame ones, with some missing. Here the sample spans under 1,100,000 clones, approximately 80% being singletons. The source material was memory CD4+ T cells from PBMCs. Source of these receptors: a man younger than 35 in good health. Some clones in this sample may be carry-over from other donors' samples. The CDR3 runs from the conserved cysteine through the conserved F or W. Fields, in order: D gene, J gene, V gene, clone size, CDR3 protein, CDR3 DNA. A D gene is named only where the DNA matches it firmly. The listing skips clone size in some rows; elsewhere it reads once, few, many or a size class.

-	TRBJ2-2	TRBV19	-	CASSGTTMRTGELFF	TGTGCCAGTTCCGGGACAACGATGAGGACCGGGGAGCTGTTTTTT
-	TRBJ1-3	TRBV5-1	-	CASSFVGQLGNTIYF	TGCGCCAGCAGCTTTGTCGGACAGCTTGGAAACACCATATATTTT
-	TRBJ1-3	TRBV28	-	CASGERSGNTIYF	TGTGCCAGCGGTGAGCGCTCTGGAAACACCATATATTTT
TRBD1	TRBJ2-2	TRBV9	few	CASSVWTGLAGELFF	TGTGCCAGCAGCGTTTGGACAGGGCTCGCCGGGGAGCTGTTTTTT
-	TRBJ1-2	TRBV6-6	-	CASSLSLNRVYGYTF	TGTGCCAGCAGTCTGAGCCTCAACAGGGTTTATGGCTACACCTTC
-	TRBJ2-3	TRBV28	-	CASRAQGKADTQYF	TGTGCCAGCAGGGCGCAGGGGAAGGCAGATACGCAGTATTTT
TRBD2	TRBJ2-1	TRBV18	once	CASSPQTSGTLYNEQFF	TGTGCCAGCTCACCTCAGACTAGCGGGACCCTCTACAATGAGCAGTTCTTC
-	TRBJ2-3	TRBV5-1	-	CASSLVEAFSDTQYF	TGCGCCAGCAGCTTGGTGGAGGCCTTCTCAGATACGCAGTATTTT
-	TRBJ1-1	TRBV30	-	CAWSIGILSSAFF	TGTGCCTGGAGTATCGGTATTCTTAGTAGTGCTTTCTTT
-	TRBJ2-5	TRBV5-1	-	CASSLGTRVIGQYF	TGCGCCAGCAGCCTCGGGACACGGGTGATAGGGCAGTACTTC
-	TRBJ2-2	TRBV7-3	-	CASSLRWNTGELFF	TGTGCCAGCAGCTTACGCTGGAACACCGGGGAGCTGTTTTTT
-	TRBJ1-4	TRBV7-9	-	CASSFTTLGGLFF	TGTGCCAGCAGCTTCACGACCCTTGGGGGACTGTTTTTT
-	TRBJ2-5	TRBV21-1	-	CASSNRLAVEETQYF	TGTGCCAGCAGCAATCGACTAGCGGTTGAAGAGACCCAGTACTTC
-	TRBJ2-3	TRBV7-2	-	CASSLYGGTDTQYF	TGTGCCAGCAGCTTATATGGGGGCACAGATACGCAGTATTTT
-	TRBJ1-2	TRBV6-1	once	CASSERSGVYTYGYTF	TGTGCCAGCAGTGAAAGGTCGGGGGTGTACACCTATGGCTACACCTTC
-	TRBJ2-3	TRBV6-6	-	CASIAGRSTDTQYF	TGTGCCAGCATTGCGGGGCGAAGCACAGATACGCAGTATTTT
-	TRBJ1-5	TRBV27	few	CASSSWGASNQPQHF	TGTGCCAGCAGTTCTTGGGGCGCAAGCAATCAGCCCCAGCATTTT
-	TRBJ2-4	TRBV4-2	-	CASSQETAGGAKNIQYF	TGTGCCAGCAGCCAAGAGACGGCGGGCGGGGCCAAAAACATTCAGTACTTC
-	TRBJ1-2	TRBV15	-	CATSRDPPGNYGYTF	TGTGCCACCAGCAGGGACCCCCCGGGCAACTATGGCTACACCTTC
TRBD1	TRBJ2-7	TRBV30	once	CAWGDSYYEQYF	TGTGCCTGGGGGGACAGCTACTACGAGCAGTACTTC
-	TRBJ1-2	TRBV29-1	once	CSVEDRDYGYTF	TGCAGCGTTGAAGACCGGGACTATGGCTACACCTTC
-	TRBJ2-6	TRBV5-1	-	CASSFLGQKLKGANVLTF	TGCGCCAGCAGCTTCTTAGGACAGAAACTTAAGGGGGCCAACGTCCTGACTTTC
-	TRBJ1-2	TRBV4-1	-	CASSQEGYYGYTF	TGCGCCAGCAGCCAAGAAGGCTACTATGGCTACACCTTC
-	TRBJ2-6	TRBV6-1	many	CAGRTANVLTF	TGTGCCGGCCGTACGGCCAACGTCCTGACTTTC
-	TRBJ1-1	TRBV7-9	-	CASSYSRSTVEAFF	TGTGCCAGCAGCTACTCCCGATCGACAGTTGAAGCTTTCTTT
-	TRBJ2-3	TRBV6-5	-	CASSLQAGSSTDTQYF	TGTGCCAGCAGTTTGCAAGCGGGCTCTAGCACAGATACGCAGTATTTT
TRBD1	TRBJ1-2	TRBV9	once	CASSPLQGNYGYTF	TGTGCCAGCAGCCCTTTACAGGGGAACTATGGCTACACCTTC
TRBD1	TRBJ2-5	TRBV7-3	few	CASSLGPPRTGVHQETQYF	TGTGCCAGCAGCTTAGGCCCCCCCAGGACAGGGGTCCACCAAGAGACCCAGTACTTC
-	TRBJ2-3	TRBV9	-	CASSADLWPDTQYF	TGTGCCAGCAGCGCCGACCTGTGGCCGGATACGCAGTATTTT
-	TRBJ1-5	TRBV2	few	CASRTALAQPQHF	TGTGCCAGCAGGACGGCACTGGCCCAGCCCCAGCATTTT
-	TRBJ1-5	TRBV7-2	-	CASSLDPYQPQHF	TGTGCCAGCAGCTTAGACCCGTATCAGCCCCAGCATTTT
-	TRBJ1-2	TRBV6-6	few	CASSYGQGGYGYTF	TGTGCCAGCAGTTACGGGCAGGGCGGGTATGGCTACACCTTC
TRBD2	TRBJ2-3	TRBV6-4	-	CASSHSGRTADTQYF	TGTGCCAGCAGCCATAGCGGGAGAACAGCAGATACGCAGTATTTT
TRBD2	TRBJ2-1	TRBV5-1	once	CASSLFTSGNNEQFF	TGCGCCAGCAGCTTGTTTACTAGCGGGAACAATGAGCAGTTCTTC
TRBD1	TRBJ1-5	TRBV18	-	CASSPPEDRGEQPQHF	TGTGCCAGCTCACCACCGGAGGACAGGGGTGAACAGCCCCAGCATTTT
TRBD2	TRBJ2-7	TRBV18	once	CASSPGTGGSYEQYF	TGTGCCAGCTCACCAGGGACGGGGGGATCCTACGAGCAGTACTTC
TRBD1	TRBJ1-4	TRBV5-1	-	CASSLDGTGLNEKLFF	TGCGCCAGCAGCTTGGACGGGACAGGTCTTAATGAAAAACTGTTTTTT
TRBD1	TRBJ2-3	TRBV4-1	-	CASSQAWDRDRNF	TGCGCCAGCAGCCAAGCTTGGGACAGGGATCGAAATTTT
-	TRBJ2-7	TRBV5-1	-	CASSLGQNVYEQYF	TGCGCCAGCAGCTTGGGACAGAACGTCTACGAGCAGTACTTC
-	TRBJ2-3	TRBV9	-	CASSVVSERTQYF	TGTGCCAGCAGCGTAGTTTCAGAGCGTACGCAGTATTTT
-	TRBJ1-1	TRBV7-9	many	CASSLDMNTEAFF	TGTGCCAGCAGCTTAGACATGAACACTGAAGCTTTCTTT
-	TRBJ2-3	TRBV4-1	-	CASSQDGLDAFSLFF	TGCGCCAGCAGCCAAGACGGATTAGATGCATTCTCACTTTTTTTT
TRBD1	TRBJ1-3	TRBV5-1	many	CASRSPGTAGNTIYF	TGCGCCAGCAGGTCCCCTGGGACAGCTGGAAACACCATATATTTT
-	TRBJ1-5	TRBV6-1	-	CASSERVGGNQPQHF	TGTGCCAGCAGTGAAAGGGTTGGGGGCAATCAGCCCCAGCATTTT
-	TRBJ1-5	TRBV4-3	once	CASSQDIRSAVQHF	TGCGCCAGCAGCCAAGATATCCGGTCCGCGGTCCAGCATTTT
TRBD1	TRBJ2-2	TRBV7-9	-	CASSSRTGPGTGELFF	TGTGCCAGCAGCTCGAGGACAGGCCCGGGGACCGGGGAGCTGTTTTTT
TRBD1	TRBJ1-2	TRBV28	-	CASSLLIGDRDRDF	TGTGCCAGCAGTTTATTAATAGGGGACAGGGACCGGGACTTC